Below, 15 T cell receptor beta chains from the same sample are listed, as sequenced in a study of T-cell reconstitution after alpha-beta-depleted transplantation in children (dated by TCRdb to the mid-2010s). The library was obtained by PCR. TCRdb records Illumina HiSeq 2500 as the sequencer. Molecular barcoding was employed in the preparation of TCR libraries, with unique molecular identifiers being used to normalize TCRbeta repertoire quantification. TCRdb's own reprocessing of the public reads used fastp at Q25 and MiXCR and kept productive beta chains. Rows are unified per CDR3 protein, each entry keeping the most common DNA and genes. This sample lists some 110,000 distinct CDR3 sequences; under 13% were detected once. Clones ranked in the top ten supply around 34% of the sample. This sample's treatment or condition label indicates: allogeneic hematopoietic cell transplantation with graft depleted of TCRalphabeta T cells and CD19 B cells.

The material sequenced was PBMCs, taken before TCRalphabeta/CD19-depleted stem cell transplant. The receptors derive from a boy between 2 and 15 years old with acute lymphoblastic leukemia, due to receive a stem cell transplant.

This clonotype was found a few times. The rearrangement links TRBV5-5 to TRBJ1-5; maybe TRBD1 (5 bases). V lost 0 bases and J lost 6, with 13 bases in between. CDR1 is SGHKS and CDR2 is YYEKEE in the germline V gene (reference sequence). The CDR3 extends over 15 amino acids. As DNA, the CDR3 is TGTGCCAGCAGCTTGGACGCGGCGAGGGGTCAGCCCCAGCATTTT. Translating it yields CASSLDAARGQPQHF.

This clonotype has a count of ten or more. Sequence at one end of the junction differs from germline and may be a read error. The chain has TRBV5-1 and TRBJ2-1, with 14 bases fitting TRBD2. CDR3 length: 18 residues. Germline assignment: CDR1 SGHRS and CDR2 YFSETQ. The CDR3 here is CASSFALTSGRVYTEQFF. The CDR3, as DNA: TGCGCCAGCAGCTTTGCCTTGACTAGCGGGAGGGTTTACACTGAGCAGTTCTTC.

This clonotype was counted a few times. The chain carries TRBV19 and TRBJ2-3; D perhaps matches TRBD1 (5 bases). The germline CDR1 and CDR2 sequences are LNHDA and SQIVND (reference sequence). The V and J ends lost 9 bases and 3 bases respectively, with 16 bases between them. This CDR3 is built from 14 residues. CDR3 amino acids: CASSQGRLTDTQYF. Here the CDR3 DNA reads TGTGCCAGCTCGCAGGGCAGGTTGACAGATACGCAGTATTTT.

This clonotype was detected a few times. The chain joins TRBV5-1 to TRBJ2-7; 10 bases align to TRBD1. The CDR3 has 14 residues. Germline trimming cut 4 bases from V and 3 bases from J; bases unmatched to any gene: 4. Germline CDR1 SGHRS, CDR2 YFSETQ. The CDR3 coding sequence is TGCGCCAGCAGCCCGTGGACAGGGGGCTACGAGCAGTACTTC. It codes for CASSPWTGGYEQYF.

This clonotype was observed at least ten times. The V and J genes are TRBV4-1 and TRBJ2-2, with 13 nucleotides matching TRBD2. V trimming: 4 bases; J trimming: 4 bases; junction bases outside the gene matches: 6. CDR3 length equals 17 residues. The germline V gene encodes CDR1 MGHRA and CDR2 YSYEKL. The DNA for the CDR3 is TGCGCCAGCAGCCCGTGGACTAGCGGGAGCCCCACCGGGGAGCTGTTTTTT. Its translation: CASSPWTSGSPTGELFF.

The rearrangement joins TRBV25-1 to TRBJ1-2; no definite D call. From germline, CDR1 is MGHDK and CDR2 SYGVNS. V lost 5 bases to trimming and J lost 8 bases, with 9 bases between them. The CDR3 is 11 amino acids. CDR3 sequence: CASSSFDGYTF. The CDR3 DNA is TGTGCCAGCAGTTCATTCGACGGCTACACCTTC.

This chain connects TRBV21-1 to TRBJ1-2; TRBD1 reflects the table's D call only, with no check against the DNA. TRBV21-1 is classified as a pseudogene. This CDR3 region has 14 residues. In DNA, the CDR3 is TGTGCCAGCACCAAAGTAAAGGGGCGTTATGGCTACACCTTC. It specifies CASTKVKGRYGYTF.

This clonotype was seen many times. CDR3 protein: CASSLYTSGRALYNEQFF. In nucleotides, the CDR3 is TGCGCCAGCAGCCTTTACACTAGCGGGAGGGCCTTATACAATGAGCAGTTCTTC. This chain uses TRBV5-1 with TRBJ2-1; 13 bases map to TRBD2. The germline V gene has CDR1 SGHRS and CDR2 YFSETQ. V lost 4 bases, J lost 4 bases, and 11 bases stayed unmatched. CDR3 length: 18 amino acids.

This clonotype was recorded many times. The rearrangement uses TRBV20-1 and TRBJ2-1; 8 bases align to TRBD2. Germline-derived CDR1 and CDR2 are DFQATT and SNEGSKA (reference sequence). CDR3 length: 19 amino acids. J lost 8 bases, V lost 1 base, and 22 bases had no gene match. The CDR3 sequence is CSARVPPVSGRAVIHEQFF. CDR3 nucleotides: TGCAGTGCTAGAGTCCCCCCGGTAAGCGGGAGAGCGGTCATCCATGAGCAGTTCTTC.

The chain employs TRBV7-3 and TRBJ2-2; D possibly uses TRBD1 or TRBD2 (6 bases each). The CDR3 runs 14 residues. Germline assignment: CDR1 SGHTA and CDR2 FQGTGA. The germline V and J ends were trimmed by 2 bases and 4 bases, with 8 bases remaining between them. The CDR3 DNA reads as TGTGCCAGCAGCTTAGGAGGGGGCACCGGGGAGCTGTTTTTT. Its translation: CASSLGGGTGELFF.

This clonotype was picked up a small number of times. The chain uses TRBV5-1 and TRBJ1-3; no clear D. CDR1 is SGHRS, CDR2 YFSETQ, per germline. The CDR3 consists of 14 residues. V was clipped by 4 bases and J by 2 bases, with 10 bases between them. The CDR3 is CASSPTSTGNTIYF. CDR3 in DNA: TGCGCCAGCAGCCCGACAAGTACTGGAAACACCATATATTTT. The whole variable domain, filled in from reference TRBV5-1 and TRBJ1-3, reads KAGVTQTPRYLIKTRGQQVTLSCSPISGHRSVSWYQQTPGQGLQFLFEYFSETQRNKGNFPGRFSGRQFSNSRSEMNVSTLELGDSALYLCASSPTSTGNTIYFGEGSWLTVV.

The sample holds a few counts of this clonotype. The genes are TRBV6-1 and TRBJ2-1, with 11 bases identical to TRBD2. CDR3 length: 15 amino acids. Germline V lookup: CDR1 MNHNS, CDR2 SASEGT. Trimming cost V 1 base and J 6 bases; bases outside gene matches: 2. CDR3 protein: CASSEVLAGGNEQFF. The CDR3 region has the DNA TGTGCCAGCAGTGAAGTCCTAGCGGGGGGCAATGAGCAGTTCTTC.

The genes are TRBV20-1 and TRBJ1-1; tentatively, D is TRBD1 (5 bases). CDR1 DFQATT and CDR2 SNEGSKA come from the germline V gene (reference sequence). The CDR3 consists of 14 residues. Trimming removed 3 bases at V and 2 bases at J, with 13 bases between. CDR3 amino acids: CSASQFQGNTEAFF. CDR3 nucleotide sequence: TGCAGTGCTAGCCAATTTCAGGGAAACACTGAAGCTTTCTTT.

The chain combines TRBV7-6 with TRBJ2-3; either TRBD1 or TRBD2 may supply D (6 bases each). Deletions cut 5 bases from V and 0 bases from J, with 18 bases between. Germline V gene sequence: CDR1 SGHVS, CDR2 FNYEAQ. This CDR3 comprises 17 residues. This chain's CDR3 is CASSRGGIAASTDTQYF. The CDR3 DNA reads TGTGCCAGCAGCCGAGGGGGGATAGCGGCTAGCACAGATACGCAGTATTTT.

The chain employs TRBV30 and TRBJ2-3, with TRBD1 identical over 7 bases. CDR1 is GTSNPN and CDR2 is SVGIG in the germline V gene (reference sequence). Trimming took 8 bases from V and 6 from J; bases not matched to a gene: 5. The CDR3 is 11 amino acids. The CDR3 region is CARSQGDTQYF. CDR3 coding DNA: TGTGCCAGATCACAGGGGGATACGCAGTATTTT.